The 23 T cell receptor beta chains below all came from one sample that was sequenced in a study of cytomegalovirus exposure and HLA in healthy donors. PCR amplification relied on 60 Vbeta primers (plus 13 Jbeta primers). Data came from immunoSEQ multiplex PCR; TCRdb stores just in-frame clones and leaves some out. This table has about 180,000 clones, 60% to 80% appearing once. Sequencing was performed on PBMCs. The receptors were gathered from a man in his forties in good health and CMV-seropositive.

This chain uses TRBV29-1 with TRBJ1-2; D is unclear. The CDR3 extends over 13 amino acids. V shed 7 bases and J shed 4 bases, with 16 bases lying between them. Germline assignment: CDR1 SQVTM and CDR2 ANQGSEA. CDR3 protein: CSGLSAASYGYTF. In nucleotides, the CDR3 is TGCAGCGGGTTGTCCGCAGCGAGCTATGGCTACACCTTC. The variable domain in full, completed from reference TRBV29-1 and TRBJ1-2, reads SAVISQKPSRDICQRGTSLTIQCQVDSQVTMMFWYRQQPGQSLTLIATANQGSEATYESGFVIDKFPISRPNLTFSTLTVSNMSPEDSSIYLCSGLSAASYGYTFGSGTRLTVV.

J is TRBJ1-2 and V is TRBV5-1; 8 bases are a match to TRBD1. J was trimmed by 6 bases and V by 2 bases; bases with no gene match: 9. This CDR3 has 15 residues. Per germline, CDR1 SGHRS and CDR2 YFSETQ. The CDR3 protein is CASSFRGRGLDGYTF. The CDR3 DNA is TGCGCCAGCAGCTTTAGGGGCAGGGGGCTGGATGGCTACACCTTC.

As to this clone: Because the CDR3 is missing its conserved closing phenylalanine or tryptophan, this is likely a read error. This chain uses TRBV10-1 with TRBJ1-1; TRBD1 agrees at 7 bases. Trimming at V came to 4 bases and at J to 7 bases, leaving 3 bases not matched to a gene. The CDR3 runs 12 residues. Germline-derived CDR1 and CDR2 are WNHNN and SYGVQD (reference sequence). CDR3 in amino acids: CASSGDSGEAFL. For the CDR3, the DNA is TGCGCCAGCAGTGGGGACAGCGGTGAAGCTTTCCTT.

This rearrangement joins TRBV7-6 to TRBJ2-5; D remains unclear. The length of the CDR3 is 17 residues. Trimming shortened V by 0 bases and J by 0 bases, and 14 bases separated the two germline ends. Germline CDR1 reads SGHVS; CDR2 reads FNYEAQ. This chain's CDR3 is CASSLATGLVNQETQYF. CDR3 DNA: TGTGCCAGCAGCTTAGCTACGGGTTTGGTAAACCAAGAGACCCAGTACTTC.

In its sample, this clone was seen once. J is TRBJ2-1 and V is TRBV5-1, with 16 nucleotides matching TRBD2. Germline values: CDR1 SGHRS, CDR2 YFSETQ. Trimming removed 4 bases from V and 7 bases from J; junction bases left unmatched: 5. The CDR3 is 16 residues long. The CDR3 here is CASSQGLAGGANEQFF. The DNA for the CDR3 is TGCGCCAGCAGCCAGGGACTAGCGGGAGGGGCAAATGAGCAGTTCTTC.

V usage is TRBV2 and J usage is TRBJ2-2; 7 bases are a match to TRBD1. Per the germline V gene, CDR1 is SNHLY and CDR2 is FYNNEI. CDR3 size: 13 residues. Unmatched junction bases numbered 7, after V lost 11 bases and J lost 4 bases. The CDR3 spells CAGGAGGTGELFF. DNA for the CDR3: TGTGCCGGTGGGGCAGGGGGCACCGGGGAGCTGTTTTTT.

The chain links TRBV11-2 to TRBJ2-7, with 8 bases aligning to TRBD2. This CDR3 is built from 15 residues. V lost 5 bases and J lost 8; bases outside the gene matches: 14. Germline V gene lookup returns CDR1 SGHAT and CDR2 FQNNGV. CDR3: CASSRPGSGSIKQYF. The CDR3 DNA sequence: TGTGCCAGCAGCCGTCCGGGGAGCGGGAGCATCAAGCAGTACTTC.

V and J are TRBV10-3 and TRBJ1-3; no definite D call. The V end lost 10 bases, the J end lost 8 bases, and 9 bases lay between the germline ends. CDR1 and CDR2 from the germline V gene are ENHRY and SYGVKD. CDR3 length equals 10 residues. The chain's CDR3 is CATADYTIYF. The CDR3 DNA sequence: TGTGCCACGGCCGACTACACCATATATTTT.

The gene calls are TRBV11-2 and TRBJ2-3; D remains ambiguous. CDR3 length equals 13 residues. V was pared by 5 bases and J by 7 bases, with 13 bases between. Looked up from germline, CDR1 is SGHAT and CDR2 is FQNNGV. CDR3 DNA: TGTGCCAGCAGCGCCGACTTTTTCAATACGCAGTATTTT. This sequence encodes CASSADFFNTQYF.

V gene TRBV5-1 combines with J gene TRBJ1-2; D unresolved. Trimming took 2 bases from V and 6 from J, leaving 8 bases between them. Germline CDR1 is SGHRS and CDR2 is YFSETQ. This CDR3 contains 12 residues. CDR3 protein: CASSFEGNGYTF. The CDR3 DNA follows: TGCGCCAGCAGCTTCGAGGGAAATGGCTACACCTTC.

The CDR3 sequence: CASSLRPLGLAGDGGTDTQYF. CDR3 DNA sequence: TGTGCCAGTAGTCTAAGGCCCCTCGGACTAGCGGGAGATGGGGGCACAGATACGCAGTATTTT. This chain joins TRBV19 and TRBJ2-3; 13 bases are a match to TRBD2. Germline V gives CDR1 LNHDA, CDR2 SQIVND (reference sequence). The CDR3 covers 21 residues. Trimming cost V 5 bases and J 1 base; bases outside gene matches: 18.

This clone has more than one count but fewer than ten. The genes are TRBV2 and TRBJ1-1; 8 bases fit TRBD1. V lost 6 bases to trimming and J lost 6 bases; unmatched junction nucleotides: 9. Germline-derived CDR1 and CDR2 are SNHLY and FYNNEI. The CDR3 length is 14 residues. CDR3 protein: CASRRTGLGPEAFF. The CDR3 region has the DNA TGTGCCAGCAGGCGGACAGGGCTAGGTCCTGAAGCTTTCTTT.

V and J are TRBV7-8 and TRBJ1-1; TRBD1 agrees at 8 bases. V gave up 2 bases and J gave up 4 bases; unmatched junction bases: 6. Per germline, CDR1 SGHVS and CDR2 FQNEAQ. This CDR3 is 15 amino acids long. CDR3 DNA: TGTGCCAGCAGCTTAATTGACAGGGGAGGCACTGAAGCTTTCTTT. Protein product: CASSLIDRGGTEAFF.

This chain links TRBV7-2 with TRBJ1-2, with 9 positions matching TRBD1. V was pared by 5 bases and J by 4 bases, with 5 bases of the junction left unmatched. Per germline, CDR1 SGHTA and CDR2 FQGNSA. The CDR3 is 14 amino acids. Written as DNA, the CDR3 is TGTGCCAGCAGCGGAAACAGGGGGCCCTATGGCTACACCTTC. Encoded protein: CASSGNRGPYGYTF.

The chain combines TRBV14 with TRBJ1-2; 7 bases map to TRBD1. This CDR3 region has 12 residues. Germline assignment: CDR1 SGHDN and CDR2 FVKESK. V dropped 4 bases and J dropped 8; count of bases not matched to a gene: 4. In nucleotides, the CDR3 is TGTGCCAGCAGCCGGACAGGTCGGGGCTACACCTTC. It encodes CASSRTGRGYTF.

This clone was detected a few times. V and J are TRBV2 and TRBJ2-6, with D hard to call. V dropped 8 bases and J dropped 0 bases, with 5 bases sitting between them. This CDR3 has 13 residues. Germline CDR1 SNHLY, CDR2 FYNNEI. CDR3 sequence (DNA): TGTGCCAGCTCTATCTCTGGGGCCAACGTCCTGACTTTC. Encoded protein: CASSISGANVLTF.

The chain carries TRBV6-1 and TRBJ1-5; D is possibly TRBD1 (6 bases). CDR3 length equals 14 residues. V was shortened by 5 bases and J by 3 bases, with 11 bases between the two germline ends. Germline values: CDR1 MNHNS, CDR2 SASEGT. CDR3 nucleotides: TGTGCCAGCAGTTTACAGGGCCCCAATCAGCCCCAGCATTTT. It codes for CASSLQGPNQPQHF.

The chain employs TRBV5-1 and TRBJ2-1, with 7 bases identical to TRBD1. Germline CDR1 SGHRS, CDR2 YFSETQ. V shed 0 bases, J shed 7 bases, and the junction held 4 bases outside the gene matches. The CDR3 covers 14 residues. CDR3 sequence: CASSLVGTENEQFF. CDR3 coding DNA: TGCGCCAGCAGCTTGGTGGGGACAGAAAATGAGCAGTTCTTC.

The chain links TRBV18 to TRBJ1-2, with TRBD1 identical over 8 bases. Per the germline V gene, CDR1 is KGHSH and CDR2 is LQKENI. This CDR3 has 16 amino acids. With V trimmed by 2 bases and J by 3 bases, 8 bases remained unmatched. CDR3 nucleotide sequence: TGTGCCAGCTCACCAGCCGCAGGGGGCCGGGACTATGGCTACACCTTC. This gives the protein CASSPAAGGRDYGYTF.

This chain joins TRBV11-2 and TRBJ2-3; D is undetermined. V shed 3 bases and J shed 0 bases, with 4 bases lying between them. Germline CDR1 and CDR2: SGHAT and FQNNGV. The CDR3 totals 13 residues. The CDR3 sequence is CASSLSSTDTQYF. Here the CDR3 DNA reads TGTGCCAGCAGCTTGTCAAGCACAGATACGCAGTATTTT.

The rearrangement uses TRBV7-2 and TRBJ2-7; TRBD2 might be the D (6 bases). The CDR3 length is 15 residues. Trimming took 2 bases from V and 1 from J, leaving 12 bases between them. Germline V gives CDR1 SGHTA, CDR2 FQGNSA. The CDR3 sequence is CASSLRRDRSYEQYF. Written as DNA, the CDR3 is TGTGCCAGCAGCTTAAGGAGGGACCGTTCCTACGAGCAGTACTTC.

J is TRBJ1-6 and V is TRBV5-1; D perhaps matches TRBD1 (5 bases). Germline V gene sequence: CDR1 SGHRS, CDR2 YFSETQ. Trimming took off 0 bases at V and 6 bases at J, with 7 bases between the two ends. The CDR3 is 14 residues long. The CDR3 nucleotides are TGCGCCAGCAGCTTGGGACAGAGTAATTCACCCCTCCACTTT. Its translation: CASSLGQSNSPLHF.

This clone was detected only once. V is TRBV5-5 and J is TRBJ1-5, with TRBD1 identical over 9 bases. The trim removed 1 base at V and 5 bases at J, leaving 7 bases unmatched. The CDR3 sequence is 16 residues long. Germline lookup yields CDR1 SGHKS and CDR2 YYEKEE (reference sequence). CDR3 residues: CASSLRLGQGDQPQHF. The CDR3 bases are TGTGCCAGCAGCTTGAGGTTGGGACAGGGAGATCAGCCCCAGCATTTT.